One sample yielded the 2 T cell receptor beta chains listed below, sequenced in a study of identical twins. TCRdb reprocessed the 5' RACE reads via MiXCR and lists one record per CDR3 protein. Found here are about 520,000 distinct CDR3 sequences, 22% of them singletons; the top ten hold around 0.9%. These same data were also listed under a study on T cells expressing NK-cell markers.

The sequencing input was CD4+ T cells sorted from blood. The source is a woman between 18 and 30 years old in good health.

V gene TRBV3-1 combines with J gene TRBJ2-3, with 11 bases lining up with TRBD2. V trimming: 4 bases; J trimming: 4 bases; junction bases outside the gene matches: 13. Germline loops: CDR1 LGHDT, CDR2 YNNKEL (reference sequence). CDR3 length: 18 residues. The CDR3 DNA is TGTGCCAGCAGCCGAACCGGGACTAGCGGTATAGGGGCAGATACGCAGTATTTT. Encoded protein: CASSRTGTSGIGADTQYF.

The table lists this clonotype with a few counts. The chain couples TRBV20-1 to TRBJ2-1; 8 bases agree with TRBD2. Trimming at V came to 5 bases and at J to 5 bases, leaving 17 bases not matched to a gene. Germline-derived CDR1 and CDR2 are DFQATT and SNEGSKA (reference sequence). The CDR3 length is 17 residues. Here the CDR3 reads CSAGLIFGTRGHNEQFF. CDR3 nucleotide sequence: TGCAGTGCTGGCTTAATTTTCGGGACTAGGGGCCACAATGAGCAGTTCTTC.